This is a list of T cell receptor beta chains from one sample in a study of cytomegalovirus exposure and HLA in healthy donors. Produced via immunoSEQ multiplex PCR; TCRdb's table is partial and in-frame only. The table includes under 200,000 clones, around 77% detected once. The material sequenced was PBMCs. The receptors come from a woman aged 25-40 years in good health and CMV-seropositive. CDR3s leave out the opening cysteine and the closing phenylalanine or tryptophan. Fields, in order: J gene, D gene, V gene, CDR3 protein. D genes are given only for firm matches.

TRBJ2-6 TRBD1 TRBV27 ASSFTGGAGANVLT
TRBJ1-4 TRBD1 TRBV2 ASRQGPSEKLF
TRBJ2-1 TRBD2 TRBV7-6 ASSANMGGRWNEQF
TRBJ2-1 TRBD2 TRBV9 ASSVQLADYNEQF
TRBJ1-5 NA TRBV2 ASSEGQFSGPQH
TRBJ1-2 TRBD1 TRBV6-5 ASSRDRGDGYT
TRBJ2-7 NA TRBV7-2 ASSLLYEQY
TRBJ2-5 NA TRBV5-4 ASSLFNSQETQY
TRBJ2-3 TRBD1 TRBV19 ASSIGTGGTQY
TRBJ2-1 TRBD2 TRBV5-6 ASSLLLAENLNNEQF
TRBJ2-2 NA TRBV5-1 ASSLDSPNTGELF
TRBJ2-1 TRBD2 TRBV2 ASSEAPGLGSRNEQF
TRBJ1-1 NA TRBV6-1 ASSEGGGIKAF
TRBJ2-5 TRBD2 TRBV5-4 ASSATRTSGRGQETQY
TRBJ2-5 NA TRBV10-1 ASSETRGTQY
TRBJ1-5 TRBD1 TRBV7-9 ASSAGQNQPQH
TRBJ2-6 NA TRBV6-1 ASSVDRSLNVLT
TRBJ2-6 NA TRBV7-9 ATHESGSSGANVLT
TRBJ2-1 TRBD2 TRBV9 ASSEGTSGSSYNEQF
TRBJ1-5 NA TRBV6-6 ASRSQGSGQPQH
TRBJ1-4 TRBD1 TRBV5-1 ASSLAGTANEKLF
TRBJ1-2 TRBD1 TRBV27 ASSDRGDRERYGYT
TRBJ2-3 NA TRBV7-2 ASSFQAASTDTQY
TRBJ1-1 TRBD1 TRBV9 ASSADPRDRGETEAF